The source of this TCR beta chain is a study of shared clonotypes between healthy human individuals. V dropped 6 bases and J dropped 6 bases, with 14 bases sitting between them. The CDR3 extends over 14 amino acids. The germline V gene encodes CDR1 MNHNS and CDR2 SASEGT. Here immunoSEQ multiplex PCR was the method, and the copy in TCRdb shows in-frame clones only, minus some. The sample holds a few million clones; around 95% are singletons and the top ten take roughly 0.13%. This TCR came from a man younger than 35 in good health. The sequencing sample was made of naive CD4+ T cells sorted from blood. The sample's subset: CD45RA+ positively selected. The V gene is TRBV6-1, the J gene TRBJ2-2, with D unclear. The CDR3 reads CASSLGWESGELFF. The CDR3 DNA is TGTGCCAGCAGCCTCGGGTGGGAATCCGGGGAGCTGTTTTTT.